The 25 T cell receptor beta chains in this list originate from one sample, sequenced in a study of Ad26.COV2.S vaccination and SARS-CoV-2 variants. Treatment reported: around 19 received Ad26.COV2.S at low or high dose, single or two shots; 5 received placebo; per-sample allocation not given. Day 63 following the first vaccine or placebo injection was when the samples were taken. The protocol was immunoSEQ multiplex PCR, while the TCRdb copy is restricted to in-frame clones and leaves out a portion. Altogether some 480,000 clones are present, 70% to 90% being singletons, with the ten largest covering around 13%. This sample comprised peripheral blood, obtained in a trial of Ad26.COV2.S vaccine versus placebo. The origin of the receptors is a person aged 18 to 59 who received the Ad26.COV2.S COVID-19 vaccine or a placebo.

The V and J genes are TRBV5-1 and TRBJ2-1; D is tentatively TRBD1 or TRBD2 (6 bases each). Trimming took off 4 bases at V and 0 bases at J, with 17 bases between the two ends. Germline V gene sequence: CDR1 SGHRS, CDR2 YFSETQ. CDR3 length equals 17 residues. The CDR3 nucleotides read TGCGCCAGCAGCCCCAGGGGTAGCGGTAGCTCCTACAATGAGCAGTTCTTC. Protein sequence: CASSPRGSGSSYNEQFF.

The chain uses TRBV7-2 and TRBJ2-1, with D perhaps matching TRBD2 (5 bases). CDR3 length: 15 residues. Germline-derived CDR1 and CDR2 are SGHTA and FQGNSA. V was trimmed by 3 bases and J by 8 bases, leaving 17 bases between them. Here the CDR3 DNA reads TGTGCCAGCAGCTTTTCAGGACTCAAGTGGGATGAGCAGTTCTTC. Translation: CASSFSGLKWDEQFF.

This clone was detected once. The chain couples TRBV2 to TRBJ1-1; no definite D call. Deletions cut 4 bases from V and 8 bases from J, with 5 bases between. The CDR3 has 10 amino acids. Germline V lookup: CDR1 SNHLY, CDR2 FYNNEI. Here the CDR3 DNA reads TGTGCCAGCAGTGCAGTCGAAGCTTTCTTT. It specifies CASSAVEAFF.

Written as DNA, the CDR3 is TGTGCCAGGGGGACACTAAGCTACGAGCAGTACTTC. This encodes CARGTLSYEQYF. The chain recombines TRBV3-1 (or the pseudogene TRBV3-2) with TRBJ2-7, with a tentative D call TRBD1 (6 bases). The germline CDR1 and CDR2 sequences are LGHDT and YNNKEL (reference sequence). Trimming stripped 9 bases from V and 3 bases from J, with 12 bases between. This CDR3 region has 12 residues.

The gene calls are TRBV7-6 and TRBJ2-1; 9 nucleotides line up with TRBD1. From germline, CDR1 is SGHVS and CDR2 FNYEAQ. The junction had 10 bases not matched to a gene; V was cut back by 2 bases and J by 5 bases. This CDR3 comprises 17 residues. This chain's CDR3 is CASSLFGTGSFNNEQFF. Written as DNA, the CDR3 is TGTGCCAGCAGCTTATTCGGGACAGGGAGCTTTAACAATGAGCAGTTCTTC.

The V and J genes are TRBV28 and TRBJ1-5; D is perhaps TRBD1 (5 bases). This CDR3 comprises 14 residues. Germline CDR1 MDHEN, CDR2 SYDVKM. V was pared by 4 bases and J by 10 bases, with 17 bases between. CDR3 protein: CASSSTVPRFPQHF. The CDR3 nucleotides read TGTGCCAGCAGTTCGACAGTTCCAAGGTTTCCCCAGCATTTT.

J is TRBJ1-2 and V is TRBV4-3; D unresolved. V was cut by 0 bases and J by 3 bases, with 5 bases left in between. CDR3 length: 13 amino acids. Germline-derived CDR1 and CDR2 are LGHNA and YSLEER. DNA for the CDR3: TGCGCCAGCAGCCAAGAGTCTCACTATGGCTACACCTTC. Translated: CASSQESHYGYTF.

CDR3 in amino acids: CASSYWGDEQYF. The CDR3 nucleotides read TGTGCCAGCAGTTACTGGGGGGACGAGCAGTACTTC. The chain is built from TRBV6-6 and TRBJ2-7, with D perhaps matching TRBD2 (6 bases). The CDR3 has 12 residues. V lost 1 base, J lost 5 bases, and 6 bases lay in between. Germline V gene data show CDR1 as MNHNY and CDR2 as SVGAGI (reference sequence).

The gene calls are TRBV11-2 and TRBJ2-2; D gene uncertain. The CDR3 contains 17 residues. Trimming shortened V by 3 bases and J by 0 bases, and 14 bases separated the two germline ends. CDR1 is SGHAT and CDR2 is FQNNGV in the germline V gene. The CDR3 loop is CASSFLRSPTNTGELFF. The CDR3 DNA reads TGTGCCAGCAGCTTTTTGCGGTCGCCTACGAACACCGGGGAGCTGTTTTTT.

This chain links TRBV2 with TRBJ2-2; 7 nucleotides match TRBD1. V shed 7 bases and J 6 bases; nucleotides not matched to a gene: 5. CDR1 SNHLY and CDR2 FYNNEI come from the germline V gene. The CDR3 length is 13 residues. Here the CDR3 reads CASTGGIAGELFF. The CDR3 DNA sequence: TGTGCCAGCACAGGGGGTATAGCCGGGGAGCTGTTTTTT.

The J gene is TRBJ1-1, the V gene TRBV30; D ambiguous. CDR1 and CDR2 from the germline V gene are GTSNPN and SVGIG (reference sequence). V shed 4 bases and J shed 1 base, with 7 bases lying between them. This CDR3 has 12 residues. CDR3 in DNA: TGTGCCTGGATTGGTCAGAACACTGAAGCTTTCTTT. This gives the protein CAWIGQNTEAFF.

The chain is built from TRBV11-1 and TRBJ2-1, with 12 bases identical to TRBD2. The CDR3 sequence is 16 residues long. Germline V lookup: CDR1 SGHAT, CDR2 FQDESV (reference sequence). J lost 2 bases, V lost 5 bases, and 4 bases had no gene match. In DNA, the CDR3 is TGTGCCAGCAGCCCCCGGACTAGCGGGGCCTACAATGAGCAGTTCTTC. It translates to CASSPRTSGAYNEQFF.

The V call is TRBV28, the J call TRBJ1-2, with D maybe TRBD1 (5 bases). V was shortened by 2 bases and J by 0 bases, with 16 bases between the two germline ends. The V gene's germline CDR1 is MDHEN and CDR2 SYDVKM. This CDR3 contains 17 residues. CDR3 bases: TGTGCCAGCAGTTTAACGGCCAGGGTTGGTACTAACTATGGCTACACCTTC. Translation gives CASSLTARVGTNYGYTF.

This sequence joins TRBV29-1 and TRBJ2-3; the match to TRBD2 covers 9 bases. The CDR3 length is 18 residues. V lost 7 bases to trimming and J lost 4 bases; unmatched junction nucleotides: 21. Germline V lookup: CDR1 SQVTM, CDR2 ANQGSEA. The CDR3 reads CSARRGGRALRGADTQYF. The CDR3 nucleotides read TGCAGCGCTAGAAGGGGCGGGAGGGCCCTTAGGGGGGCAGATACGCAGTATTTT.

The chain employs TRBV7-2 and TRBJ2-1; D ambiguous. V was clipped by 2 bases and J by 12 bases, with 11 bases between them. From germline, CDR1 is SGHTA and CDR2 FQGNSA. The CDR3 has 12 residues. DNA of the CDR3: TGTGCCAGCAGCTTACCGACCCTGGGGCAGTTCTTC. It encodes CASSLPTLGQFF.

V gene TRBV29-1 combines with J gene TRBJ1-2; D gene unclear. Germline CDR1 is SQVTM and CDR2 is ANQGSEA. Trimming left V 0 bases short and J 5 bases short, with 7 bases between. The CDR3 consists of 12 residues. CDR3 residues: CSVEDPEYGYTF. In DNA form, the CDR3 reads TGCAGCGTTGAAGATCCCGAGTATGGCTACACCTTC. The variable domain in full, completed from reference TRBV29-1 and TRBJ1-2, reads SAVISQKPSRDICQRGTSLTIQCQVDSQVTMMFWYRQQPGQSLTLIATANQGSEATYESGFVIDKFPISRPNLTFSTLTVSNMSPEDSSIYLCSVEDPEYGYTFGSGTRLTVV.

The V gene is TRBV20-1, the J gene TRBJ2-1; D uncertain. Germline assignment: CDR1 DFQATT and CDR2 SNEGSKA (reference sequence). Trimming took off 1 base at V and 8 bases at J, with 6 bases between the two ends. This CDR3 has 11 residues. Written as DNA, the CDR3 is TGCAGTGCTAGAGCCCTGGATGAGCAGTTCTTC. Translating it yields CSARALDEQFF.

The chain joins TRBV6-5 to TRBJ2-5, with D perhaps matching TRBD1 or TRBD2 (5 bases each). V was shortened by 6 bases and J by 7 bases, with 18 bases between the two germline ends. The V gene's germline CDR1 is MNHEY and CDR2 SVGAGI. CDR3 size: 14 residues. CDR3 in DNA: TGTGCCAGCAGCCAGGGACGGCCGTTTGTGACCCAGTACTTC. It specifies CASSQGRPFVTQYF.

V usage is TRBV11-1 and J usage is TRBJ2-1; 13 bases line up with TRBD2. Germline assignment: CDR1 SGHAT and CDR2 FQDESV (reference sequence). CDR3 length: 16 amino acids. V was clipped by 5 bases and J by 9 bases; unmatched bases: 10. The CDR3 DNA sequence: TGTGCCAGCAGCCCGACCGGGAGACTAGCGGGAGGTGAGCAGTTCTTC. Translating it yields CASSPTGRLAGGEQFF.

This clone is a singleton in its sample. The CDR3 protein is CASSPAVTDTQYF. CDR3 sequence (DNA): TGTGCCAGCAGCCCAGCGGTCACAGATACGCAGTATTTT. The chain links TRBV7-3 to TRBJ2-3, with D perhaps matching TRBD2 (5 bases). CDR3 length equals 13 residues. The V end was cut by 5 bases, the J end by 2 bases, with 8 bases between. The germline CDR1 and CDR2 sequences are SGHTA and FQGTGA.

This chain links TRBV28 with TRBJ2-7, with 10 bases fitting TRBD1. Germline V gene sequence: CDR1 MDHEN, CDR2 SYDVKM. This CDR3 contains 14 residues. With 3 bases clipped from V and 3 bases from J, the junction kept 2 bases outside the gene matches. In DNA form, the CDR3 reads TGTGCCAGCAGTTTGGGGACAGGGGTCTACGAGCAGTACTTC. Translating it yields CASSLGTGVYEQYF.

In regard to this clone: The junction differs from germline at one of its ends, possibly a read error. The chain is built from TRBV10-2 and TRBJ1-2; D uncertain. The CDR3 is 13 amino acids. Germline CDR1 reads WSHSY; CDR2 reads SAAADI. The CDR3 DNA sequence: TGCGCCAGCAGTGATGAGACTAACTATGGCTACATCTTC. It encodes CASSDETNYGYIF.

The gene calls are TRBV5-1 and TRBJ2-1; D gene ambiguous. CDR3 length: 16 amino acids. V was clipped by 0 bases and J by 7 bases, with 17 bases between them. Germline V CDR1 and CDR2: SGHRS, YFSETQ. CDR3 loop: CASSLEGGAFRNEQFF. CDR3 nucleotide sequence: TGCGCCAGCAGCTTGGAGGGCGGTGCCTTTCGGAATGAGCAGTTCTTC.

The gene calls are TRBV5-1 and TRBJ2-1, with D tentatively TRBD2 (6 bases). With 2 bases removed from V and 8 bases from J, the gap between germline ends came to 20 bases. The CDR3 runs 16 residues. Per the germline V gene, CDR1 is SGHRS and CDR2 is YFSETQ. CDR3 nucleotide sequence: TGCGCCAGCAGCTTCAATAGCGCGGGAAATCTCGATGAGCAGTTCTTC. It codes for CASSFNSAGNLDEQFF.

The chain recombines TRBV6-1 with TRBJ2-1; 8 nucleotides agree with TRBD1. Germline V lookup: CDR1 MNHNS, CDR2 SASEGT. This CDR3 region has 13 residues. J was trimmed by 7 bases and V by 2 bases; bases with no gene match: 1. The DNA of the CDR3 is TGTGCCAGCAGTGAACAGGGGGCGAATGAGCAGTTCTTC. Residues: CASSEQGANEQFF.